This record concerns one TCR beta chain sequence. Per the authors' pipeline: How many nucleated cells were present was estimated from reference gene primer amplification. Clones were sequenced by immunoSEQ multiplex PCR, and TCRdb holds only the in-frame ones, with some missing. The V and J calls and the clone size are those of that table, but D and trimming were determined from the DNA. The table lists roughly 240,000 clones, about nine tenths of them singletons. Enrolled through a virtual design, the participants were between 18 and 89 years of age and came from 24 US areas. This specimen comes from a study of blood T cell repertoires in COVID-19. The CDR3 covers 18 residues. Trimming took 0 bases from V and 0 from J, leaving 18 bases between them. Germline CDR1 and CDR2: LNHNV and YYDKDF (reference sequence).

The receptor comes from a woman in her 30s with acute COVID-19. This chain connects TRBV15 to TRBJ2-7, with D possibly matching TRBD1 (5 bases). The specimen sequenced was PBMCs or T cells enriched from blood (not recorded which). CDR3 in DNA: TGTGCCACCAGCAGAGATAAGGGCAGGTGGACAAGCTCCTACGAGCAGTACTTC. This sequence encodes CATSRDKGRWTSSYEQYF. The full variable domain, its missing parts supplied by reference TRBV15 and TRBJ2-7, is DAMVIQNPRYQVTQFGKPVTLSCSQTLNHNVMYWYQQKSSQAPKLLFHYYDKDFNNEADTPDNFQSRRPNTSFCFLDIRSPGLGDTAMYLCATSRDKGRWTSSYEQYFGPGTRLTVT.